The clone carrying this T cell receptor beta chain was detected many times. What it binds is not known. The sample belongs to a study of CD8 T cells in ankylosing spondylitis. Points from the study as a whole: A TCR beta motif made of fewer than ten highly homologous variants seemed typical of ankylosing spondylitis blood. With a CD8+ phenotype, disease-linked clones were relatively rare in peripheral blood. Significant enrichment of disease-linked clones was reported in matched ankylosing spondylitis synovial fluid.

CDR3 length equals 14 residues. Trimming cost V 2 bases and J 6 bases; bases outside gene matches: 0. The germline gives CDR1 WSHSY, CDR2 SAAADI. Preparation of TCR beta libraries was done by quantitative 5'-RACE with molecular barcodes. TCRdb re-derived calls from the 5' RACE reads in MiXCR, one entry per CDR3 protein. Counted here are more than 60,000 distinct CDR3 sequences, 6.2% occurring once; the ten biggest clones make up about 5%. The source is a male donor with ankylosing spondylitis. Sequences were obtained from synovial fluid, either unsorted or a sorted T cell fraction (not recorded which). The gene calls are TRBV10-2 and TRBJ2-1; TRBD2 agrees at 11 bases. This CDR3 reads CASSETSGSNEQFF. CDR3 in DNA: TGCGCCAGCAGTGAGACTAGCGGGAGCAATGAGCAGTTCTTC.